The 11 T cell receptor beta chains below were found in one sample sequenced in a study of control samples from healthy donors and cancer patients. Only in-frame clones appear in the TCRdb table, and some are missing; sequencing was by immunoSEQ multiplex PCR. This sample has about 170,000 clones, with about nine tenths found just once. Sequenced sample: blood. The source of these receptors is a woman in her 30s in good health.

CDR3 loop: CASSVRTGGLGYGYTF. The CDR3 coding sequence is TGTGCCAGCAGCGTACGGACAGGGGGCCTGGGCTATGGCTACACCTTC. The genes are TRBV9 and TRBJ1-2, with 11 positions matching TRBD1. CDR3 length equals 16 residues. CDR1 is SGDLS and CDR2 is YYNGEE in the germline V gene. Unmatched junction bases numbered 6, after V lost 1 base and J lost 4 bases.

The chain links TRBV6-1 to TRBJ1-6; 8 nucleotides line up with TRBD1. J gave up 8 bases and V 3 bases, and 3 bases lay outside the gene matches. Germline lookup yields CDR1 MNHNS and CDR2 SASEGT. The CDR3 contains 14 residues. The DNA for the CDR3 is TGTGCCAGCAGTGACAGGGGGCTGGATTCACCCCTCCACTTT. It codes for CASSDRGLDSPLHF.

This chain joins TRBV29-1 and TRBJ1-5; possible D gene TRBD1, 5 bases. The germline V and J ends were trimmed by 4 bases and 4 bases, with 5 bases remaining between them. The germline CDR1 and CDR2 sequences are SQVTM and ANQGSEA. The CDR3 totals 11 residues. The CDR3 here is CSVGQNQPQHF. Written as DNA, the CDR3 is TGCAGCGTTGGACAGAATCAGCCCCAGCATTTT. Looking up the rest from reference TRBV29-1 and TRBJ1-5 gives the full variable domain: SAVISQKPSRDICQRGTSLTIQCQVDSQVTMMFWYRQQPGQSLTLIATANQGSEATYESGFVIDKFPISRPNLTFSTLTVSNMSPEDSSIYLCSVGQNQPQHFGDGTRLSIL.

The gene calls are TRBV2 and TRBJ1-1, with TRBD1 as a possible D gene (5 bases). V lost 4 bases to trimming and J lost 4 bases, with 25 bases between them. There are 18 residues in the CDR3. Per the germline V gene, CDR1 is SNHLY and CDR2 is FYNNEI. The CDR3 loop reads CASSVTNSWGREGTEAFF. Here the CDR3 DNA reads TGTGCCAGCAGTGTTACCAACTCTTGGGGGAGGGAGGGCACTGAAGCTTTCTTT.

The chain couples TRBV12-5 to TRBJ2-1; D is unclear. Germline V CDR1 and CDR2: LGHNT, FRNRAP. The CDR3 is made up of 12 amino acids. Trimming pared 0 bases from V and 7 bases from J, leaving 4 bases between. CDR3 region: CASGLVGNEQFF. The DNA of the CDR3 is TGTGCTAGTGGTTTGGTTGGGAATGAGCAGTTCTTC.

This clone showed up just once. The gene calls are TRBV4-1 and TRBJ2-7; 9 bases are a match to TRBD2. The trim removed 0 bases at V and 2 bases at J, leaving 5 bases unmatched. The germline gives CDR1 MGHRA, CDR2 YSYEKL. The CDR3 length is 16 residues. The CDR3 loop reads CASSQEERGATYEQYF. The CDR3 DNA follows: TGCGCCAGCAGCCAAGAAGAGCGGGGGGCCACCTACGAGCAGTACTTC.

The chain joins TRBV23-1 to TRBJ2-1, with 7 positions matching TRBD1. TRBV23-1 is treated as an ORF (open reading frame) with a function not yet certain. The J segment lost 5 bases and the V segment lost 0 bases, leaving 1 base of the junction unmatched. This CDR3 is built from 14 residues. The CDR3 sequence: CASSQSTGNNEQFF. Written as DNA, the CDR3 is TGCGCCAGCAGTCAATCGACAGGGAACAATGAGCAGTTCTTC.

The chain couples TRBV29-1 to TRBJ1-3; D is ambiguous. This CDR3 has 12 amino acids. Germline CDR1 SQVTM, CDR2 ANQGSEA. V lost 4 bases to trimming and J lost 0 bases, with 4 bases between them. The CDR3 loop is CSVAPSGNTIYF. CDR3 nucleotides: TGCAGCGTTGCGCCCTCTGGAAACACCATATATTTT.

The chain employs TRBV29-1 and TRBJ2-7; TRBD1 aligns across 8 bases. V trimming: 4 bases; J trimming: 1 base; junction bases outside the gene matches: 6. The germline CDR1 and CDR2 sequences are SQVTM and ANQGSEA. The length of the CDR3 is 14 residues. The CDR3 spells CSVVWTGRSYEQYF. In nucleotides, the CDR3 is TGCAGCGTTGTATGGACAGGGAGATCCTACGAGCAGTACTTC.

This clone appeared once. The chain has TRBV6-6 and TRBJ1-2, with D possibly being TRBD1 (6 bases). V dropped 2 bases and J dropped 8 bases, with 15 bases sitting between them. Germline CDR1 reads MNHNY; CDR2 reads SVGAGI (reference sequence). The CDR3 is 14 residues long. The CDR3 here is CASSYRTGSYGYTF. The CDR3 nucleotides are TGTGCCAGCAGTTACAGAACAGGGTCCTACGGCTACACCTTC.

This CDR3 reads CASSQEAGTGELFF. DNA for the CDR3: TGCGCCAGCAGCCAAGAGGCGGGCACCGGGGAGCTGTTTTTT. The chain recombines TRBV4-3 with TRBJ2-2; D may be TRBD2 (5 bases). The V end was cut by 0 bases, the J end by 4 bases, with 6 bases between. This CDR3 is built from 14 residues. Germline-derived CDR1 and CDR2 are LGHNA and YSLEER.